These 2 T cell receptor beta chains came from one sample sequenced in a study of blood T cell repertoires in COVID-19 (dated by TCRdb to about 2020). Library generation was performed with the immunoSEQ multiplex PCR assay. Held by TCRdb, this immuneACCESS table contains in-frame sequences only and omits some clones. Under half of the omission traces to an unresolved V gene where checked; the cause of the rest is unknown. The sample table records 250,000 or so clones; roughly 86% of these occur just once. Approximately 5.1% of the sample goes to the ten largest clones. Sequencing was carried out using peripheral blood. The receptor source for this set is a woman aged 55-69 years with COVID-19, enrolled during active disease.

The chain links TRBV18 to TRBJ1-1, with D hard to call. The length of the CDR3 is 13 residues. V lost 2 bases and J lost 3, with 7 bases in between. Germline CDR1 KGHSH, CDR2 LQKENI. CDR3 sequence: CASSPRLDTEAFF. The CDR3 bases are TGTGCCAGCTCACCAAGACTTGACACTGAAGCTTTCTTT.

J is TRBJ1-1 and V is TRBV3-1 (or the pseudogene TRBV3-2); D call uncertain. Germline CDR1 and CDR2: LGHDT and YNNKEL (reference sequence). V lost 1 base and J lost 10, with 10 bases in between. This CDR3 comprises 12 residues. The CDR3 protein is CASSQGYSGAFF. The CDR3 DNA is TGTGCCAGCAGCCAAGGCTACTCGGGAGCTTTCTTT.